Each of the 7 T cell receptor beta chains below was sequenced from the same sample in a study of T cell responses to AZD1222 COVID-19 vaccine. Data came from immunoSEQ multiplex PCR; TCRdb stores just in-frame clones and leaves some out. Altogether 85,000 to 110,000 clones are present, about 87% being singletons, with the ten largest covering 20%. The input for sequencing was peripheral blood, taken on day 0 of AZD1222 vaccination. Receptors were obtained from an adult in good health.

The J gene is TRBJ1-2, the V gene TRBV30; D unresolved. The length of the CDR3 is 14 residues. V was shortened by 7 bases and J by 4 bases, with 19 bases between the two germline ends. Germline V gives CDR1 GTSNPN, CDR2 SVGIG (reference sequence). CDR3 DNA: TGTGCCTCCGGTTCGGGCCTCGACGCCTATGGCTACACCTTC. It codes for CASGSGLDAYGYTF.

V usage is TRBV4-2 and J usage is TRBJ2-2; TRBD1 matches at 11 bases. The CDR3 contains 17 residues. CDR1 LGHNA and CDR2 YNFKEQ come from the germline V gene. V trimming: 1 base; J trimming: 5 bases; junction bases outside the gene matches: 6. CDR3 protein: CASSQGTGGAFTGELFF. In nucleotides, the CDR3 is TGTGCCAGCAGCCAAGGGACAGGGGGCGCATTTACCGGGGAGCTGTTTTTT.

V is TRBV7-2 and J is TRBJ1-1; tentative D call: TRBD1 (5 bases). Germline CDR1 and CDR2: SGHTA and FQGNSA. There are 14 residues in the CDR3. Trimming shortened V by 1 base and J by 11 bases, and 17 bases separated the two germline ends. The CDR3 nucleotides are TGTGCCAGCAGCTTAGGAGGGACGACGAGACTGGCTTTCTTT. It encodes CASSLGGTTRLAFF.

The chain employs TRBV6-5 and TRBJ1-2; D call uncertain. The V end was cut by 6 bases, the J end by 3 bases, with 5 bases between. From germline, CDR1 is MNHEY and CDR2 SVGAGI. The CDR3 totals 11 residues. CDR3 nucleotides: TGTGCCAGCAGAAAAGACTATGGCTACACCTTC. This gives the protein CASRKDYGYTF.

Ten or more counts support this clone. This chain joins TRBV5-1 and TRBJ2-2; D is unclear. V lost 6 bases and J 3 bases, leaving 15 bases between the germline ends. From germline, CDR1 is SGHRS and CDR2 YFSETQ. CDR3 length equals 15 residues. The CDR3 spells CASIPGSPDTGELFF. CDR3 nucleotides: TGCGCCAGCATTCCAGGTTCTCCGGACACCGGGGAGCTGTTTTTT.

The chain carries TRBV29-1 and TRBJ1-4; D call uncertain. CDR1 and CDR2 from the germline V gene are SQVTM and ANQGSEA. The CDR3 sequence is 13 residues long. The V and J ends lost 3 bases and 5 bases respectively, with 10 bases between them. Here the CDR3 DNA reads TGCAGCGTTGATGTGGGAAAAAATGAAAAACTGTTTTTT. It specifies CSVDVGKNEKLFF.

V and J are TRBV4-2 and TRBJ1-2; possibly TRBD1 for D (5 bases). CDR1 and CDR2 from the germline V gene are LGHNA and YNFKEQ. V shed 4 bases and J shed 4 bases, with 16 bases lying between them. This CDR3 region has 15 residues. The CDR3 loop reads CASSLNSDSLYGYTF. The CDR3 DNA sequence: TGTGCCAGCAGCCTCAATTCCGACAGCCTCTATGGCTACACCTTC.